The 29 T cell receptor beta chains in this list originate from one sample, sequenced in a study of human T cells and chemical hapten exposure. TCRdb re-derived calls from the RACE reads in MiXCR, one entry per CDR3 protein. The profile shows approximately 82,000 distinct CDR3 sequences, less than 8.5% of them singletons. Specified time point: patch test 2, 6 weeks after DPC sensitization. Noted treatment: therapeutic diphenylcyclopropenone sensitization with weekly scalp DPC. Sequencing used whole blood, obtained in connection with sensitization to the hapten diphenylcyclopropenone (DPC). These receptors came from a woman under 40 with alopecia areata. Some clones in this sample may be carry-over from other donors' samples.

In the case of this clonotype: This may come from a read error, since a much larger clone is one base off. CDR3 loop: CATSRQSLIEKPFF. DNA of the CDR3: TGTGCCACCAGCAGACAGTCGCTAATAGAAAAACCGTTTTTT. V usage is TRBV15 and J usage is TRBJ1-4; D remains unclear. Germline CDR1 LNHNV, CDR2 YYDKDF (reference sequence). The CDR3 extends over 14 amino acids.

This clonotype was seen repeatedly, ten times or more. V gene TRBV7-2 combines with J gene TRBJ2-5; TRBD1 aligns across 9 bases. V gave up 5 bases and J gave up 3 bases; unmatched junction bases: 13. CDR1 is SGHTA and CDR2 is FQGNSA in the germline V gene. CDR3 length: 17 amino acids. For the CDR3, the DNA is TGTGCCAGCAGCCTCCGATGGACAGGGGAAGTTAAAGAGACCCAGTACTTC. Its translation: CASSLRWTGEVKETQYF.

This clonotype was seen at least ten times. The chain combines TRBV27 with TRBJ1-1; possibly TRBD1 for D (5 bases). Germline V CDR1 and CDR2: MNHEY, SMNVEV (reference sequence). CDR3 length: 15 amino acids. The ends were cut back, 9 bases at V and 0 bases at J, with 17 bases in the middle. CDR3 sequence: CASKEEGWLNTEAFF. In nucleotides, the CDR3 is TGTGCCAGTAAAGAGGAGGGGTGGTTGAACACTGAAGCTTTCTTT.

The chain has TRBV12-3 or TRBV12-4 and TRBJ1-1, with 12 nucleotides matching TRBD1. Trimming removed 3 bases from V and 8 bases from J; junction bases left unmatched: 4. The CDR3 runs to 14 residues. CDR3 region: CASSFRDRGPEAFF. In DNA form, the CDR3 reads TGTGCCAGCAGTTTTCGGGACAGGGGGCCAGAAGCTTTCTTT.

There are many counts of this clonotype. The chain uses TRBV7-2 and TRBJ2-4, with 9 bases lining up with TRBD1. The CDR3 loop spans 14 amino acids. Looked up from germline, CDR1 is SGHTA and CDR2 is FQGNSA. The V and J ends lost 1 base and 15 bases, in that order; junction bases with no gene match: 10. Here the CDR3 DNA reads TGTGCCAGCAGCTTAGTGTCCTTCGGACAGGGGTTGTACTTC. It encodes CASSLVSFGQGLYF.

The sample holds many counts of this clonotype. The gene calls are TRBV29-1 and TRBJ2-7, with D maybe TRBD1 (5 bases). V shed 6 bases and J shed 0 bases, with 21 bases lying between them. The CDR3 consists of 16 residues. Germline V gene data show CDR1 as SQVTM and CDR2 as ANQGSEA. The CDR3 protein is CSVSLWPRVYSYEQYF. In DNA form, the CDR3 reads TGCAGCGTCTCGTTGTGGCCCAGGGTATACTCCTACGAGCAGTACTTC.

At least ten counts were recorded for this clonotype. The J gene is TRBJ2-3, the V gene TRBV10-3, with TRBD1 identical over 10 bases. The CDR3 length is 15 residues. The ends lost 6 bases at V and 4 bases at J; junction bases unmatched: 7. The germline V gene encodes CDR1 ENHRY and CDR2 SYGVKD. CDR3 in DNA: TGTGCCATCAGCGAGGGACAGGGGTTGGCAGATACGCAGTATTTT. Its translation: CAISEGQGLADTQYF.

This clonotype was counted many times. V gene TRBV7-8 combines with J gene TRBJ1-2; no definite D call. V was shortened by 1 base and J by 2 bases, with 8 bases between the two germline ends. CDR3 length equals 14 residues. CDR1 and CDR2 (germline): SGHVS, FQNEAQ. Here the CDR3 DNA reads TGTGCCAGCAGCTTAGGGGCGGGGAACTATGGCTACACCTTC. It yields the protein CASSLGAGNYGYTF.

This clonotype was recorded once. A read error may be the cause here, since a much bigger clone is one base away. The genes are TRBV7-9 and TRBJ2-7; maybe TRBD1 (5 bases). The CDR3 contains 15 residues. Germline V gives CDR1 SEHNR, CDR2 FQNEAQ (reference sequence). The CDR3 protein is CASGLIGRADHEQYF. The CDR3 coding sequence is TGTGCCAGCGGCTTAATAGGCAGGGCGGACCACGAGCAGTACTTC.

This clonotype was counted between two and nine times. This chain connects TRBV30 to TRBJ1-4; 8 bases are a match to TRBD1. Unmatched junction bases numbered 0, after V lost 5 bases and J lost 1 base. The CDR3 covers 13 residues. The germline CDR1 and CDR2 sequences are GTSNPN and SVGIG (reference sequence). CDR3 residues: CAWDRGTNEKLFF. DNA of the CDR3: TGTGCCTGGGACAGGGGAACTAATGAAAAACTGTTTTTT.

This clonotype was detected many times. V and J are TRBV20-1 and TRBJ1-1, with a tentative D call TRBD1 (5 bases). The CDR3 is made up of 12 amino acids. Germline V gives CDR1 DFQATT, CDR2 SNEGSKA (reference sequence). The ends were cut back, 8 bases at V and 6 bases at J, with 16 bases in the middle. The CDR3 here is CSPRWDVAEAFF. CDR3 DNA sequence: TGCAGTCCCCGGTGGGACGTCGCTGAAGCTTTCTTT.

Ten or more counts support this clonotype. The rearrangement uses TRBV27 and TRBJ1-5, with D perhaps matching TRBD1 (6 bases). The V gene lost 8 bases and the J gene lost 3 bases, with 11 bases spanning the gap. This CDR3 has 13 amino acids. Germline loops: CDR1 MNHEY, CDR2 SMNVEV (reference sequence). CDR3 in DNA: TGTGCCAGCGGAGGACAGAACAATCAGCCCCAGCATTTT. Translation gives CASGGQNNQPQHF.

This chain uses TRBV7-8 with TRBJ1-1, with 8 bases fitting TRBD1. The CDR3 runs 16 residues. Trimming cost V 0 bases and J 11 bases; bases outside gene matches: 14. Germline-derived CDR1 and CDR2 are SGHVS and FQNEAQ. The CDR3 region has the DNA TGTGCCAGCAGCTTAGCGAGGTCGGACAGGGTGTTATGGGCTTTCTTT. Protein sequence: CASSLARSDRVLWAFF. The complete variable domain, with remaining parts taken from reference TRBV7-8 and TRBJ1-1, reads GAGVSQSPRYKVAKRGQDVALRCDPISGHVSLFWYQQALGQGPEFLTYFQNEAQLDKSGLPSDRFFAERPEGSVSTLKIQRTQQEDSAVYLCASSLARSDRVLWAFFGQGTRLTVV.

Ten or more counts support this clonotype. The rearrangement uses TRBV20-1 and TRBJ1-4; D uncertain. This CDR3 spans 16 amino acids. Germline CDR1 is DFQATT and CDR2 is SNEGSKA (reference sequence). Trimming took off 6 bases at V and 6 bases at J, with 23 bases between the two ends. The CDR3 bases are TGCAGTGCCACAACATACGCTGGCGGGGAGTATGAAAAACTGTTTTTT. Its translation is CSATTYAGGEYEKLFF.

There are a few counts of this clonotype. The chain recombines TRBV7-2 with TRBJ2-7; D remains ambiguous. Germline values: CDR1 SGHTA, CDR2 FQGNSA. The CDR3 covers 12 residues. With 2 bases removed from V and 3 bases from J, the gap between germline ends came to 5 bases. CDR3 DNA sequence: TGTGCCAGCAGCTTACGCAGCTACGAGCAGTACTTC. Translation gives CASSLRSYEQYF.

This clonotype was seen many times. The chain has TRBV12-3 or TRBV12-4 and TRBJ2-7, with D possibly matching TRBD1 (6 bases). The CDR3 extends over 13 amino acids. V was clipped by 1 base and J by 7 bases, with 11 bases between them. In DNA, the CDR3 is TGTGCCAGCAGTTTAGGGGGCCAGGGGGAGCAGTACTTC. It specifies CASSLGGQGEQYF.

This clonotype was seen ten or more times. The chain carries TRBV6-5 and TRBJ2-7, with TRBD2 matching 10 bases. The CDR3 totals 16 residues. CDR1 and CDR2 (germline): MNHEY, SVGAGI. The junction had 8 bases not matched to a gene; V was cut back by 4 bases and J by 2 bases. This chain's CDR3 is CASSSTKAGGPYEQYF. In DNA form, the CDR3 reads TGTGCCAGCAGTTCCACAAAAGCGGGGGGGCCCTACGAGCAGTACTTC.

This clonotype was seen repeatedly, ten times or more. The chain combines TRBV6-5 with TRBJ1-2; 10 nucleotides agree with TRBD1. The CDR3 spans 17 residues. The V gene end was trimmed by 5 bases and the J gene end by 0 bases; junction bases not matched to a gene: 9. The germline gives CDR1 MNHEY, CDR2 SVGAGI. The CDR3 DNA follows: TGTGCCAGCAGTAAATCGGGACAGGGGAGTACTAACTATGGCTACACCTTC. This codes for CASSKSGQGSTNYGYTF.

Details on this clonotype: At one end, the junction sequence differs from germline, possibly due to a read error. This chain uses TRBV29-1 with TRBJ2-1; TRBD2 agrees at 7 bases. The germline V gene encodes CDR1 SQVTM and CDR2 ANQGSEA. The length of the CDR3 is 13 residues. As DNA, the CDR3 is TGCGGCGTCCGCGGGAGCTCCTACAATGAGCAGTTCTTC. Amino acid sequence: CGVRGSSYNEQFF.

This clonotype came up many times. This chain links TRBV7-2 with TRBJ1-2; no definite D call. The CDR3 is made up of 12 amino acids. Germline loops: CDR1 SGHTA, CDR2 FQGNSA. Trimming pared 8 bases from V and 2 bases from J, leaving 9 bases between. In DNA form, the CDR3 reads TGTGCCAGCCTCAGCCGGAACTATGGCTACACCTTC. This codes for CASLSRNYGYTF.

This clonotype has at least ten counts. V usage is TRBV7-9 and J usage is TRBJ1-2; 8 bases are a match to TRBD1. V dropped 3 bases and J dropped 0; count of bases not matched to a gene: 6. Germline CDR1 SEHNR, CDR2 FQNEAQ (reference sequence). The CDR3 consists of 16 residues. The chain's CDR3 is CASSLSGGGTNYGYTF. The CDR3 bases are TGTGCCAGCAGCTTGTCAGGGGGCGGAACTAACTATGGCTACACCTTC.

This chain uses TRBV3-1 with TRBJ1-4, with D unclear. This CDR3 is 14 amino acids long. Trimming stripped 8 bases from V and 5 bases from J, with 15 bases between. The V gene's germline CDR1 is LGHDT and CDR2 YNNKEL (reference sequence). CDR3 sequence reads: CASGERVKNEKLFF. For the CDR3, the DNA is TGTGCCAGCGGGGAGAGGGTGAAAAATGAAAAACTGTTTTTT.

This clonotype showed up many times. The chain carries TRBV27 and TRBJ2-7; the D gene is possibly TRBD2 (6 bases). Germline V gene sequence: CDR1 MNHEY, CDR2 SMNVEV (reference sequence). V was pared by 3 bases and J by 6 bases, with 15 bases between. The CDR3 is made up of 14 amino acids. CDR3 sequence (DNA): TGTGCCAGCAGTTTCGCGGAGGGAAGATTCGAGCAGTACTTC. Translated, it gives CASSFAEGRFEQYF.

This clonotype has ten or more counts. Here the CDR3 DNA reads TGCAGTGCCCCTAAGGGGGAAACTGAAGCTTTCTTT. This translates into CSAPKGETEAFF. The chain links TRBV20-1 to TRBJ1-1, with D possibly matching TRBD1 (6 bases). Germline V lookup: CDR1 DFQATT, CDR2 SNEGSKA (reference sequence). The CDR3 runs to 12 residues. Between the trimmed V and J ends, which lost 6 bases and 5 bases, there was a span of 13 bases.

This clonotype has a count of ten or more. The rearrangement joins TRBV12-3 or TRBV12-4 to TRBJ2-1; D not certain. The ends were cut back, 3 bases at V and 5 bases at J, with 2 bases in the middle. The CDR3 contains 11 residues. The CDR3 loop is CASSLDNEQFF. CDR3 coding DNA: TGTGCCAGCAGTTTGGACAATGAGCAGTTCTTC.

The J gene is TRBJ2-1, the V gene TRBV14; 8 bases fit TRBD1. The germline CDR1 and CDR2 sequences are SGHDN and FVKESK. Germline trimming cut 2 bases from V and 14 bases from J; bases unmatched to any gene: 8. The CDR3 totals 13 residues. CDR3 amino acids: CASSQTSSGQEFF. In DNA form, the CDR3 reads TGTGCCAGCAGCCAAACTTCCTCGGGACAGGAGTTCTTC. Filled out from reference TRBV14 and TRBJ2-1, the complete variable domain reads EAGVTQFPSHSVIEKGQTVTLRCDPISGHDNLYWYRRVMGKEIKFLLHFVKESKQDESGMPNNRFLAERTGGTYSTLKVQPAELEDSGVYFCASSQTSSGQEFFGPGTRLTVL.

This clonotype was seen at least ten times. This chain's CDR3 is CASSQGLGTEAFF. As DNA, the CDR3 is TGTGCCAGCAGCCAAGGTCTTGGCACTGAAGCTTTCTTT. This rearrangement joins TRBV3-1 to TRBJ1-1; no definite D call. Trimming stripped 1 base from V and 4 bases from J, with 7 bases between. This CDR3 has 13 residues. Germline V gives CDR1 LGHDT, CDR2 YNNKEL (reference sequence).

This clonotype was picked up many times. V gene TRBV27 combines with J gene TRBJ1-1; D may be TRBD1 (5 bases). The V end lost 5 bases, the J end lost 5 bases, and 15 bases lay between the germline ends. Germline V gives CDR1 MNHEY, CDR2 SMNVEV (reference sequence). The CDR3 loop spans 14 amino acids. The CDR3 region has the DNA TGTGCCAGCAGTCCGGCAGGGTTATGGACTGAAGCTTTCTTT. This translates into CASSPAGLWTEAFF.

The chain carries TRBV27 and TRBJ2-1; 10 positions agree with TRBD2. J lost 6 bases, V lost 0 bases, and 5 bases had no gene match. The CDR3 loop spans 16 amino acids. The germline V gene has CDR1 MNHEY and CDR2 SMNVEV (reference sequence). CDR3 DNA sequence: TGTGCCAGCAGTTTATCCGGGACTAGCGCGGGCAATGAGCAGTTCTTC. As protein: CASSLSGTSAGNEQFF.